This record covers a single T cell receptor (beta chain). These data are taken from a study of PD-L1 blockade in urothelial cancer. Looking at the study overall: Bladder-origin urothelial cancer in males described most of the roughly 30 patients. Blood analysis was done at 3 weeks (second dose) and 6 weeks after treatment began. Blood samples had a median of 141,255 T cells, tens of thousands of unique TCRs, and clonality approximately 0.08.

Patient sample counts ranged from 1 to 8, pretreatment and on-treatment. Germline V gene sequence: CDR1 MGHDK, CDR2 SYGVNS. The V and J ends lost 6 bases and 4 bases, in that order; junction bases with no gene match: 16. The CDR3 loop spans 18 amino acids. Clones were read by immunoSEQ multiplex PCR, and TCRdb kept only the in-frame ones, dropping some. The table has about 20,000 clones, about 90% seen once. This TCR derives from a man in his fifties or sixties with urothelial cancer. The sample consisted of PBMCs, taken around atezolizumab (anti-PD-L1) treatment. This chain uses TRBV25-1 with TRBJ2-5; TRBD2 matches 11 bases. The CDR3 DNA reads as TGTGCCAGCAGGAGCAGGGGACTAGCGGTGACGGGTGCAGAGACCCAGTACTTC. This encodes CASRSRGLAVTGAETQYF.